The clone carrying this T cell receptor beta chain was detected only a few times. The antigen is undetermined. The sample originates from a study of CD8 T cells in ankylosing spondylitis. Study-wide findings and caveats: What appeared characteristic of ankylosing spondylitis blood was a TCR beta motif of eight or nine highly homologous variants. Significantly higher representation of disease-linked clones was reported for matched ankylosing spondylitis synovial fluid.

Generation of TCR beta libraries employed quantitative 5'-RACE incorporating molecular barcodes. TCRdb reprocessed the 5' RACE reads with MiXCR, giving one entry per CDR3 protein. The repertoire consists of 250,000 to 350,000 distinct CDR3 sequences, with 20% occurring once and the leading ten covering roughly 8%. The V and J ends lost 1 base and 4 bases respectively, with 7 bases between them. The CDR3 runs to 14 residues. Germline V gene lookup returns CDR1 LNHNV and CDR2 YYDKDF (reference sequence). The V gene is TRBV15, the J gene TRBJ1-4; no firm D call. The sample comprised blood, either unsorted or a sorted T cell fraction (not recorded which). The receptor was isolated from a male donor with ankylosing spondylitis or in good health (not recorded which). The CDR3 DNA follows: TGTGCCACCAGCAGAGTGGGTGATAATGAAAAACTGTTTTTT. Translated: CATSRVGDNEKLFF.